These 10 T cell receptor beta chains came from one sample sequenced in a study of spatial heterogeneity in lung cancer. These TCRs' antigens remain unknown. MiXCR, applied by TCRdb to the 5' RACE reads, yields one record per CDR3 protein. The sample holds around 19,000 distinct CDR3 sequences; about 16% are singletons and the top ten take more than 30%. Described time point: sample taken at primary tumor resection. Study-wide findings and caveats: Tumor mutation count correlated with how many alpha and beta TCRs expanded intratumorally.

Sequenced here: lung tumor tissue, sampled at surgery. The receptors derive from a female donor with early-stage non-small cell lung cancer.

This clonotype was seen many times. The chain has TRBV5-8 and TRBJ2-5, with D tentatively TRBD1 or TRBD2 (5 bases each). CDR1 and CDR2 from the germline V gene are SGHTS and YDEGEE. CDR3 length: 15 amino acids. V was pared by 4 bases and J by 4 bases, with 17 bases between. This CDR3 is CASSKTGTGAETQYF. In nucleotides, the CDR3 is TGTGCCAGCAGCAAGACCGGGACCGGGGCAGAGACCCAGTACTTC.

With respect to this clonotype: A clone one base away is much larger, so this may be a read error. The chain links TRBV12-3 or TRBV12-4 to TRBJ2-4; 9 bases are shared with TRBD1. This CDR3 contains 17 residues. The V segment lost 6 bases and the J segment 5 bases; nucleotides outside the gene matches: 14. CDR3 DNA: TGTGCCAGCAGATTATCACCTGGGACAGGGTTACAAAACATTCAGTACTTC. This encodes CASRLSPGTGLQNIQYF.

In its sample, this clonotype is medium-sized (0.01 to 0.1%). In DNA form, the CDR3 reads TGCAGTGCTTCACTAGAAACTTACTCCTACGAGCAGTACTTC. It is translated as CSASLETYSYEQYF. The genes are TRBV20-1 and TRBJ2-7, with D perhaps TRBD2 (5 bases). Germline-derived CDR1 and CDR2 are DFQATT and SNEGSKA (reference sequence). The CDR3 spans 14 residues. Trimming removed 5 bases at V and 0 bases at J, with 14 bases between.

This clonotype has a count of ten or more. The rearrangement uses TRBV29-1 and TRBJ2-5; 8 nucleotides agree with TRBD1. Per the germline V gene, CDR1 is SQVTM and CDR2 is ANQGSEA. With V trimmed by 6 bases and J by 5 bases, 8 bases remained unmatched. The CDR3 loop spans 13 amino acids. The CDR3 nucleotides read TGCAGCGTACAGGGGGGAGACGGTGAGACCCAGTACTTC. As protein: CSVQGGDGETQYF. Drawing the rest from reference TRBV29-1 and TRBJ2-5, the complete variable domain is SAVISQKPSRDICQRGTSLTIQCQVDSQVTMMFWYRQQPGQSLTLIATANQGSEATYESGFVIDKFPISRPNLTFSTLTVSNMSPEDSSIYLCSVQGGDGETQYFGPGTRLLVL.

By proportion, this clonotype is medium-sized. The CDR3 protein is CASLLSGEQFF. The CDR3 coding sequence is TGTGCCAGCCTACTTTCGGGTGAGCAGTTCTTC. V gene TRBV6-6 combines with J gene TRBJ2-1, with unresolved D. Trimming took 8 bases from V and 9 from J, leaving 11 bases between them. CDR1 MNHNY and CDR2 SVGAGI come from the germline V gene (reference sequence). The CDR3 is made up of 11 amino acids.

In its sample, this clonotype was seen many times. The rearrangement uses TRBV28 and TRBJ2-2; 7 bases match TRBD1. Looked up from germline, CDR1 is MDHEN and CDR2 is SYDVKM. J gave up 4 bases and V 3 bases, and 2 bases lay outside the gene matches. This CDR3 has 14 residues. The CDR3 DNA reads TGTGCCAGCAGTTTGAGGACAGGCACCGGGGAGCTGTTTTTT. As protein: CASSLRTGTGELFF.

Many counts were recorded for this clonotype. J is TRBJ2-5 and V is TRBV29-1, with a weak D call TRBD2 (5 bases). V lost 0 bases to trimming and J lost 0 bases, with 17 bases between them. Germline CDR1 is SQVTM and CDR2 is ANQGSEA. CDR3 length: 17 amino acids. The CDR3 bases are TGCAGCGTTGAAGATCAAAGGAGCGGATCGTACCAAGAGACCCAGTACTTC. This codes for CSVEDQRSGSYQETQYF.

This clonotype occurred many times. CDR3 sequence reads: CSAGTSGTGYEQYF. The DNA of the CDR3 is TGCAGTGCTGGGACTAGCGGGACAGGGTACGAGCAGTACTTC. The chain recombines TRBV20-1 with TRBJ2-7; TRBD2 matches at 13 bases. After removal of 5 bases from V and 4 bases from J, the junction contained 5 bases not matched to a gene. This CDR3 has 14 amino acids. Germline V CDR1 and CDR2: DFQATT, SNEGSKA (reference sequence).

In its sample, this clonotype ranks as medium-sized. The chain joins TRBV7-9 to TRBJ2-7; no clear D gene. Trimming left V 1 base short and J 0 bases short, with 7 bases between. This CDR3 has 14 residues. The germline gives CDR1 SEHNR, CDR2 FQNEAQ (reference sequence). Here the CDR3 DNA reads TGTGCCAGCAGCTTAGGGGCAGTCTCCTACGAGCAGTACTTC. Its translation: CASSLGAVSYEQYF.

In its sample, this clonotype was seen many times. The gene calls are TRBV7-2 and TRBJ1-5, with D possibly TRBD1 on 6 matching bases. The CDR3 runs 14 residues. From germline, CDR1 is SGHTA and CDR2 FQGNSA. V was cut by 5 bases and J by 9 bases, with 17 bases left in between. The CDR3 region has the DNA TGTGCCAGCAGCCCCGGGACACGCCCGGGGCCCCAGCATTTT. This encodes CASSPGTRPGPQHF.